This T cell receptor beta chain was identified during a study of blood T cells in healthy people across ages. This CDR3 contains 19 residues. Per germline, CDR1 LGHNA and CDR2 YSLEER. A sample-barcoded 5' primer and a J-beta primer mix were used in a second PCR of roughly 7 to 12 cycles. TCRdb redid the calling of the 5' RACE reads with MiXCR, one entry per CDR3 protein. The sample shows some 1.5 million distinct CDR3 sequences, approximately 28% of them seen only once. The study's findings and limits: The unknown donor CMV status may have confounded expanded clonotype changes.

In this sample, this clonotype turned up once. Its target is unknown. At one end the junction does not follow the germline gene, possibly because of a read error. The sample comprised blood. The clonotype originates from a woman between 25 and 40 years old in good health. This chain links TRBV4-3 with TRBJ2-4; possibly TRBD1 or TRBD2 for D (6 bases each). CDR3 amino acids: CACSQAYRGRRLAKNIQYF. CDR3 DNA: TGCGCCTGCAGCCAAGCTTATCGGGGGCGGAGGTTAGCCAAAAACATTCAGTACTTC.